The clone carrying this T cell receptor beta chain was counted between two and nine times. No antigen is known for it. CDR3 length: 15 residues. V was trimmed by 8 bases and J by 0 bases, leaving 16 bases between them. Germline V gene data show CDR1 as MDHEN and CDR2 as SYDVKM. Carried by the TCR beta cDNA libraries were unique molecular identifiers. MiXCR, run by TCRdb on the PCR reads, gives a single entry per CDR3 protein. The sample consists of hundreds of thousands of distinct CDR3 sequences, 25% to 30% of them appearing once. The sample originates from a study of post-analysis software for immune sequencing data. Study results and limitations: Higher frequency in patients than in controls was seen for about five TRBV segments, with TRBV5-6, TRBV5-1 and TRBV20-1 among them.

The chain couples TRBV28 to TRBJ2-5; D not resolved. This receptor was identified in a girl between 10 and 17 years old with multiple sclerosis. Sequencing was performed on blood. CDR3 DNA sequence: TGTGCCAGCGCCCCCCGGGCCAATAACCAAGAGACCCAGTACTTC. Its protein is CASAPRANNQETQYF. The full variable domain, its missing parts supplied by reference TRBV28 and TRBJ2-5, is DVKVTQSSRYLVKRTGEKVFLECVQDMDHENMFWYRQDPGLGLRLIYFSYDVKMKEKGDIPEGYSVSREKKERFSLILESASTNQTSMYLCASAPRANNQETQYFGPGTRLLVL.